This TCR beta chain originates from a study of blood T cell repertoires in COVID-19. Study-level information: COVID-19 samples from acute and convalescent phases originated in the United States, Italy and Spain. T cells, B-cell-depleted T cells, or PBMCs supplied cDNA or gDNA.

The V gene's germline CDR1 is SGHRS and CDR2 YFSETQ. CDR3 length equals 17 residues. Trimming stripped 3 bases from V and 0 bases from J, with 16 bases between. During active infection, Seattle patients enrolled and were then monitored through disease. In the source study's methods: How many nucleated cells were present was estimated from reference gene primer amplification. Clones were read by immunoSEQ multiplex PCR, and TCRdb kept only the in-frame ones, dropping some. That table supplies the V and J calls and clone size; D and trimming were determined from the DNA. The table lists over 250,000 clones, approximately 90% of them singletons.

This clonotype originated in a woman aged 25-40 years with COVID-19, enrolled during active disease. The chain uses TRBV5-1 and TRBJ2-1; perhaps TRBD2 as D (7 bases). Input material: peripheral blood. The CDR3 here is CASSWGGGASSYNEQFF. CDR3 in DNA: TGCGCCAGCAGCTGGGGGGGCGGGGCGAGCTCCTACAATGAGCAGTTCTTC.